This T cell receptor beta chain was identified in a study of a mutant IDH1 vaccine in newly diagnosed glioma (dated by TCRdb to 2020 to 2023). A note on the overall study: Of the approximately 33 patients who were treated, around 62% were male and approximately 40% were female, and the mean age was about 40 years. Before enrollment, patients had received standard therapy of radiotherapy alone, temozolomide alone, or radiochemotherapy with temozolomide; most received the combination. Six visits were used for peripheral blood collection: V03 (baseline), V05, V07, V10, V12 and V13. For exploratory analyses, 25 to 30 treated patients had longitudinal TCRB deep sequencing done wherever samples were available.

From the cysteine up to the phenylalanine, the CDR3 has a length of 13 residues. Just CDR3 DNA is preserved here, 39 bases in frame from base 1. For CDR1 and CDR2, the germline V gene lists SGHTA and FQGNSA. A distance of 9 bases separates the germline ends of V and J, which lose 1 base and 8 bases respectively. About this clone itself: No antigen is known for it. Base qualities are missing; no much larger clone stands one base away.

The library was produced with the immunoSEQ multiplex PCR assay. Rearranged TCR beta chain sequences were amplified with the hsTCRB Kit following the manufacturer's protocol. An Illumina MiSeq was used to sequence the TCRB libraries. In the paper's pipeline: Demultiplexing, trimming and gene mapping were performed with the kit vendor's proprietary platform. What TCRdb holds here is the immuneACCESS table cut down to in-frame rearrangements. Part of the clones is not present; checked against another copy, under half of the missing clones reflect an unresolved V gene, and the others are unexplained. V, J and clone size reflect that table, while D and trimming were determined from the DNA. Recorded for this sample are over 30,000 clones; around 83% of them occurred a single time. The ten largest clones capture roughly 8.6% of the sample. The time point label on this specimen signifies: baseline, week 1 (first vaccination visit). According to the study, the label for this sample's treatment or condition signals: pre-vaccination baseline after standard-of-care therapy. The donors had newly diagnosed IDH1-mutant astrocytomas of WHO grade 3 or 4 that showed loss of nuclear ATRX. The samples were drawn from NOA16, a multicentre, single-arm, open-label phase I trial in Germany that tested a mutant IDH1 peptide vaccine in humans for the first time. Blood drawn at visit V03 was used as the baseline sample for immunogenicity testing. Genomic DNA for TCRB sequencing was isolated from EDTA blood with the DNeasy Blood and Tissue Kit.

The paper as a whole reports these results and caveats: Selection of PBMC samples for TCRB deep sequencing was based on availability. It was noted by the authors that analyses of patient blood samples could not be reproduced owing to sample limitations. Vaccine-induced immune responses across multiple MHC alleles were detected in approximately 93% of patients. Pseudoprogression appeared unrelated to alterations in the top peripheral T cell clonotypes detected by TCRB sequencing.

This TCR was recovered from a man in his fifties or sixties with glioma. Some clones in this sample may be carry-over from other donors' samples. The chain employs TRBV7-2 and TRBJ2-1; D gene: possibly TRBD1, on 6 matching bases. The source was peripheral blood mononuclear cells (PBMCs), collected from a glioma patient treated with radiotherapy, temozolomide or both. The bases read TGTGCCAGCAGCTTAGGCAGGGGCGATGAGCAGTTCTTC. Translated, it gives CASSLGRGDEQFF.